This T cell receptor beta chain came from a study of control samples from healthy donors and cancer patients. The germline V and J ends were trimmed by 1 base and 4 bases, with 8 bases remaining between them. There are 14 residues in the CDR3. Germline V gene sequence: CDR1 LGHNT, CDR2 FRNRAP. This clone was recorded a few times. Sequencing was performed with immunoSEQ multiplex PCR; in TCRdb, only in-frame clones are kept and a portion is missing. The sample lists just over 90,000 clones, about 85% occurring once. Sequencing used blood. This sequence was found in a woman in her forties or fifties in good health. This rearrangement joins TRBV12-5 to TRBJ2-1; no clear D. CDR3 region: CASGLDGSYNEQFF. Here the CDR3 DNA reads TGTGCTAGTGGTTTGGACGGGTCTTACAATGAGCAGTTCTTC.